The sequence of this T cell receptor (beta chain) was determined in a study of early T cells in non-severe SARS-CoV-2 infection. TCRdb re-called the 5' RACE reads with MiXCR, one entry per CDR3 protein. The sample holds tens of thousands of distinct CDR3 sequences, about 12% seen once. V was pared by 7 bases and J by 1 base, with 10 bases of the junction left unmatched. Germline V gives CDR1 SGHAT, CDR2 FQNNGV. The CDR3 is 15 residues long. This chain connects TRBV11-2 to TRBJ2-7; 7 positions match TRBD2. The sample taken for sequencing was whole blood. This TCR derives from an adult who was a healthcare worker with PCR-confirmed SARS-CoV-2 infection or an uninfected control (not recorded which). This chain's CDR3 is CASNGGEGASYEQYF. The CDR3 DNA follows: TGTGCCAGCAATGGGGGGGAAGGGGCGTCCTACGAGCAGTACTTC.